This T cell receptor beta chain comes out of a study of CXCR3-negative and CXCR3-positive naive CD8 T cells. The germline CDR1 and CDR2 sequences are MNHEY and SVGAGI. The CDR3 is 13 amino acids. The authors prepared UMI-labeled TRB cDNA libraries by 5' RACE. With the 5' RACE reads reprocessed, TCRdb shows one record per CDR3 protein and no DNA. This sample contains 100,000 to 150,000 distinct CDR3 sequences. The clonotype originates from a human donor in good health. Some clones in this sample may be carry-over from other donors' samples. The chain employs TRBV6-5 and TRBJ2-7; the TRBD1 assignment by TCRdb is unverifiable without DNA. The sample comprised naive CXCR3- CD8+ T cells from blood. The subset here: CD45RO-CCR7+CD27+CD95- naive CD8+ T cells lacking CXCR3 (TNR3-). CDR3 residues: CASRGPGHHEQYF.